This TCR beta chain was profiled in a study of Ad26.COV2.S vaccination and SARS-CoV-2 variants. About the study: Once, or twice with 56 days between doses, Ad26.COV2.S was given intramuscularly.

Repertoires were generated with immunoSEQ multiplex PCR, while TCRdb's copy carries only in-frame clones and drops some. Of fewer than 400,000 clones listed, approximately 86% were seen once; the top ten hold around 2%. The CDR3 loop spans 15 amino acids. Germline V gives CDR1 SGHAT, CDR2 FQNNGV. Trimming pared 5 bases from V and 2 bases from J, leaving 14 bases between. Treatment here: around 19 received Ad26.COV2.S at low or high dose, single or two shots; about 5 received placebo; per-sample allocation not given. The samples date from day 63 after the first vaccine or placebo injection. This sequence joins TRBV11-2 and TRBJ2-3; TRBD1 is a possible D gene (5 bases). The clonotype comes from a person between 18 and 60 years old who received the Ad26.COV2.S COVID-19 vaccine or a placebo. The sample was peripheral blood, taken in a trial of Ad26.COV2.S vaccine versus placebo. The DNA for the CDR3 is TGTGCCAGCAGCCTTTGGACATCTAACACAGATACGCAGTATTTT. Its protein product is CASSLWTSNTDTQYF. The variable domain in full, with the rest retrieved from reference TRBV11-2 and TRBJ2-3, is EAGVAQSPRYKIIEKRQSVAFWCNPISGHATLYWYQQILGQGPKLLIQFQNNGVVDDSQLPKDRFSAERLKGVDSTLKIQPAKLEDSAVYLCASSLWTSNTDTQYFGPGTRLTVL.